The next 32 T cell receptor beta chains were all read from a single sample in a study of vaccination effects on CD4 cells after COVID-19. The data were produced by immunoSEQ multiplex PCR, yet TCRdb's version contains in-frame clones alone and is incomplete. This sample has some 20,000 clones, with about 71% found just once. These receptors have no known antigen. The ViraFEST assay expanded antigen-specific CD4+ T cells with viral peptide pools before sequencing. CD4+ T cell isolation took place after 10 days of culture. The starting material was CD4+ T cells from PBMCs cultured with HCoV-229E spike peptides, obtained before COVID-19 vaccination. The receptors were gathered from a human donor who received a COVID-19 vaccine.

This sequence joins TRBV30 and TRBJ1-2, with TRBD1 identical over 7 bases. The trim removed 1 base at V and 5 bases at J, leaving 19 bases unmatched. The CDR3 is 18 residues long. The germline V gene encodes CDR1 GTSNPN and CDR2 SVGIG (reference sequence). CDR3 protein: CAWSGGPAFDRDGYGYTF. CDR3 nucleotides: TGTGCCTGGAGTGGGGGTCCCGCTTTTGACAGGGACGGATATGGCTACACCTTC.

This clone has a handful of counts. The gene calls are TRBV24-1 and TRBJ2-2; a possible D gene is TRBD1 (5 bases). Germline V lookup: CDR1 KGHDR, CDR2 SFDVKD. This CDR3 region has 16 residues. V lost 4 bases to trimming and J lost 1 base, with 12 bases between them. CDR3 in amino acids: CATSDAGQGNTGELFF. The CDR3 coding sequence is TGTGCCACCAGTGACGCCGGGCAGGGGAACACCGGGGAGCTGTTTTTT.

V gene TRBV10-2 combines with J gene TRBJ1-1; D gene unclear. This CDR3 spans 18 amino acids. The V gene lost 4 bases and the J gene lost 0 bases, with 21 bases spanning the gap. CDR1 and CDR2 (germline): WSHSY, SAAADI. The CDR3, as DNA: TGCGCCAGCAGTGTATTTTCGGGTTCCCTCATCATGAACACTGAAGCTTTCTTT. Its protein is CASSVFSGSLIMNTEAFF.

This clone showed up just once. The rearrangement uses TRBV19 and TRBJ1-3; D remains ambiguous. The V end lost 9 bases, the J end lost 8 bases, and 8 bases lay between the germline ends. The length of the CDR3 is 10 residues. CDR1 and CDR2 from the germline V gene are LNHDA and SQIVND (reference sequence). CDR3 sequence reads: CASPRDTIYF. In DNA, the CDR3 is TGTGCCAGCCCCCGGGACACCATATATTTT.

The CDR3 DNA is TGTGCCAGCAGCCAAGATCCTAGCGGGAGTGCGGAGACCCAGTACTTC. Translation: CASSQDPSGSAETQYF. The V and J genes are TRBV4-2 and TRBJ2-5; 10 bases map to TRBD2. V trimming: 0 bases; J trimming: 5 bases; junction bases outside the gene matches: 6. From germline, CDR1 is LGHNA and CDR2 YNFKEQ. CDR3 length: 16 amino acids.

The V call is TRBV18, the J call TRBJ2-2; 7 positions match TRBD2. J lost 2 bases, V lost 6 bases, and 6 bases had no gene match. Looked up from germline, CDR1 is KGHSH and CDR2 is LQKENI. CDR3 length equals 15 residues. The CDR3 is CASSQRDINTGELFF. In DNA, the CDR3 is TGTGCCAGCTCCCAGCGGGATATAAACACCGGGGAGCTGTTTTTT.

This sequence joins TRBV7-7 and TRBJ2-1; 10 bases fit TRBD2. The CDR3 totals 15 residues. Germline V CDR1 and CDR2: SSHAT, FNYEAQ (reference sequence). The V gene end was trimmed by 5 bases and the J gene end by 5 bases; junction bases not matched to a gene: 6. CDR3 DNA: TGTGCCAGCAGCAGCGGGAGGGCCGCTAACAATGAGCAGTTCTTC. As protein: CASSSGRAANNEQFF.

This clone was counted a single time. The chain has TRBV18 and TRBJ1-4, with unresolved D. Trimming left V 3 bases short and J 0 bases short, with 8 bases between. The CDR3 has 15 amino acids. CDR1 KGHSH and CDR2 LQKENI come from the germline V gene. The CDR3 sequence is CASSPVEATNEKLFF. CDR3 nucleotide sequence: TGTGCCAGCTCACCCGTGGAGGCAACTAATGAAAAACTGTTTTTT.

There are a few counts of this clone. The chain uses TRBV19 and TRBJ2-7, with 11 bases that match TRBD1. Germline V gene sequence: CDR1 LNHDA, CDR2 SQIVND (reference sequence). Losses at the gene ends were 5 bases for V and 4 bases for J; bases not matched to a gene: 4. This CDR3 has 14 residues. The CDR3 DNA is TGTGCCAGTAGTTCGGACAGGGGGCGATACGAGCAGTACTTC. Amino acid sequence: CASSSDRGRYEQYF.

The chain has TRBV10-1 and TRBJ1-1; D is ambiguous. This CDR3 region has 13 residues. Trimming removed 3 bases at V and 1 base at J, with 6 bases between. Per the germline V gene, CDR1 is WNHNN and CDR2 is SYGVQD (reference sequence). The CDR3 reads CASSDEKNTEAFF. CDR3 nucleotides: TGCGCCAGCAGTGATGAGAAGAACACTGAAGCTTTCTTT.

The chain carries TRBV30 and TRBJ2-3, with unresolved D. Deletions cut 3 bases from V and 1 base from J, with 11 bases between. The CDR3 has 14 amino acids. The germline V gene encodes CDR1 GTSNPN and CDR2 SVGIG (reference sequence). The CDR3 protein is CAWSKNRGTDTQYF. CDR3 nucleotide sequence: TGTGCCTGGAGCAAGAACCGGGGCACAGATACGCAGTATTTT.

The J gene is TRBJ1-4, the V gene TRBV23-1, with TRBD1 as a possible D gene (5 bases). TRBV23-1 falls under the ORF class, with uncertain function. V was cut by 1 base and J by 8 bases, with 20 bases left in between. The CDR3 covers 17 residues. CDR3 loop: CASSQYPTGAFLEKLFF. CDR3 nucleotides: TGCGCCAGCAGTCAATATCCGACCGGGGCTTTTTTGGAAAAACTGTTTTTT.

The chain uses TRBV12-3 or TRBV12-4 and TRBJ2-7, with a possible D match to TRBD2 (5 bases). CDR3 length: 12 residues. V was clipped by 6 bases and J by 11 bases, with 17 bases between them. The DNA of the CDR3 is TGTGCCAGCAGCACCGAGGGATCTACGGAGTACTTC. It codes for CASSTEGSTEYF.

The chain joins TRBV10-1 to TRBJ1-1; a possible D gene is TRBD1 (5 bases). CDR3 length equals 16 residues. Germline loops: CDR1 WNHNN, CDR2 SYGVQD (reference sequence). V lost 6 bases, J lost 0 bases, and 17 bases lay in between. CDR3 loop: CASSEGTWKVNTEAFF. In nucleotides, the CDR3 is TGCGCCAGCAGCGAGGGGACCTGGAAAGTGAACACTGAAGCTTTCTTT.

The CDR3 DNA is TGTGCCGCCTACAGGGGGGACGCTAATGAAAAACTGTTTTTT. It codes for CAAYRGDANEKLFF. The chain recombines TRBV30 with TRBJ1-4, with 8 bases matching TRBD1. The V gene end was trimmed by 8 bases and the J gene end by 3 bases; junction bases not matched to a gene: 8. CDR3 length equals 14 residues. Germline V gene data show CDR1 as GTSNPN and CDR2 as SVGIG (reference sequence). Combining the CDR3 with reference TRBV30 and TRBJ1-4 gives the whole variable domain SQTIHQWPATLVQPVGSPLSLECTVEGTSNPNLYWYRQAAGRGLQLLFYSVGIGQISSEVPQNLSASRPQDRQFILSSKKLLLSDSGFYLCAAYRGDANEKLFFGSGTQLSVL.

The chain links TRBV10-2 to TRBJ1-5; the D is unclear. The V gene lost 8 bases and the J gene lost 2 bases, with 10 bases spanning the gap. The CDR3 runs 13 residues. Germline assignment: CDR1 WSHSY and CDR2 SAAADI. The CDR3 reads CASASLGNQPQHF. In DNA, the CDR3 is TGCGCCAGCGCTAGTTTGGGCAATCAGCCCCAGCATTTT.

The chain is built from TRBV7-8 and TRBJ1-5; the D is unclear. CDR1 is SGHVS, CDR2 FQNEAQ, per germline. The CDR3 sequence is 14 residues long. V lost 1 base, J lost 4 bases, and 8 bases lay in between. The CDR3 loop reads CASSLGRLNQPQHF. Written as DNA, the CDR3 is TGTGCCAGCAGCTTAGGGCGGTTAAATCAGCCCCAGCATTTT.

J is TRBJ2-1 and V is TRBV14; 7 nucleotides agree with TRBD1. V dropped 1 base and J dropped 13; count of bases not matched to a gene: 7. CDR3 length: 13 amino acids. CDR1 and CDR2 from the germline V gene are SGHDN and FVKESK. CDR3 residues: CASSQGIDRVQFF. For the CDR3, the DNA is TGTGCCAGCAGCCAAGGAATCGACAGGGTACAGTTCTTC.

This chain joins TRBV7-8 and TRBJ1-2, with 11 bases identical to TRBD1. The CDR3 consists of 17 residues. Germline-derived CDR1 and CDR2 are SGHVS and FQNEAQ. J gave up 7 bases and V 5 bases, and 15 bases lay outside the gene matches. CDR3 nucleotides: TGTGCCAGCAGCCCCCCGGGACAGGGGGGTTATAGGTCTGGCTACACCTTC. Translation gives CASSPPGQGGYRSGYTF.

In its sample, this clone was seen once. The chain employs TRBV12-5 and TRBJ2-2; no clear D. From germline, CDR1 is LGHNT and CDR2 FRNRAP. V was cut by 6 bases and J by 3 bases, with 20 bases left in between. The CDR3 is 17 residues long. The CDR3 region is CASGLRRSLDYTGELFF. In nucleotides, the CDR3 is TGTGCTAGTGGCCTACGAAGGAGTCTAGACTACACCGGGGAGCTGTTTTTT.

The genes are TRBV25-1 and TRBJ2-3; 8 bases agree with TRBD2. The CDR3 contains 18 residues. The junction had 12 bases not matched to a gene; V was cut back by 4 bases and J by 0 bases. Germline V gene sequence: CDR1 MGHDK, CDR2 SYGVNS. CDR3 protein: CASSVTQPGLGSTDTQYF. The CDR3 nucleotides are TGTGCCAGCAGTGTCACCCAACCGGGACTAGGTAGCACAGATACGCAGTATTTT.

This clone came up a few times. The chain uses TRBV7-9 and TRBJ1-1, with D possibly TRBD1 on 5 matching bases. CDR3 length: 12 amino acids. The V and J ends lost 5 bases and 11 bases respectively, with 15 bases between them. Germline CDR1 and CDR2: SEHNR and FQNEAQ (reference sequence). CDR3 sequence reads: CASSPQDGRAFF. The CDR3 DNA reads TGTGCCAGCAGCCCACAGGATGGAAGGGCTTTCTTT.

This rearrangement joins TRBV10-3 to TRBJ2-7, with 11 bases identical to TRBD1. This CDR3 spans 15 amino acids. J lost 3 bases, V lost 6 bases, and 7 bases had no gene match. The V gene's germline CDR1 is ENHRY and CDR2 SYGVKD. In DNA, the CDR3 is TGTGCCATCAGAGGTCCCGGGACAGGGGGCTACGAGCAGTACTTC. This encodes CAIRGPGTGGYEQYF.

This clone has just one count. This sequence joins TRBV3-1 (or the pseudogene TRBV3-2) and TRBJ1-2; D is unresolved. The CDR3 consists of 14 residues. V was cut by 0 bases and J by 7 bases, with 12 bases left in between. Germline V gene sequence: CDR1 LGHDT, CDR2 YNNKEL (reference sequence). CDR3 loop: CASSQDLGWSGYTF. The CDR3 DNA follows: TGTGCCAGCAGCCAAGATCTGGGGTGGAGTGGCTACACCTTC.

The chain couples TRBV18 to TRBJ1-2, with D hard to call. Deletions cut 3 bases from V and 10 bases from J, with 21 bases between. The CDR3 sequence is 15 residues long. Germline V CDR1 and CDR2: KGHSH, LQKENI. The CDR3 here is CASSPGLTTRHAYTF. The CDR3 DNA reads as TGTGCCAGCTCACCGGGCCTGACGACGCGGCATGCCTACACCTTC.

This chain links TRBV5-1 with TRBJ2-5; D unresolved. The germline V and J ends were trimmed by 5 bases and 5 bases, with 7 bases remaining between them. The CDR3 runs 11 residues. The germline gives CDR1 SGHRS, CDR2 YFSETQ. CDR3: CASRLEETQYF. The CDR3 bases are TGCGCCAGCAGGCTGGAGGAGACCCAGTACTTC.

The rearrangement links TRBV6-5 to TRBJ1-1, with D unclear. The CDR3 runs 12 residues. V dropped 8 bases and J dropped 5 bases, with 12 bases sitting between them. CDR1 MNHEY and CDR2 SVGAGI come from the germline V gene. The CDR3 sequence: CASFVGGTEAFF. CDR3 DNA: TGTGCCAGCTTCGTGGGCGGGACTGAAGCTTTCTTT.

The chain carries TRBV12-5 and TRBJ1-2; TRBD1 is a possible D gene (5 bases). The CDR3 has 13 amino acids. CDR1 is LGHNT and CDR2 is FRNRAP in the germline V gene. V was clipped by 4 bases and J by 8 bases, with 14 bases between them. The DNA of the CDR3 is TGTGCTAGTGGTTCTGGGCAGGGACGGGGCTACACCTTC. This sequence encodes CASGSGQGRGYTF.

This clone was observed a few times. The chain uses TRBV5-1 and TRBJ2-2; D gene uncertain. The CDR3 extends over 15 amino acids. V was clipped by 4 bases and J by 4 bases, with 14 bases between them. Germline V gives CDR1 SGHRS, CDR2 YFSETQ. CDR3 DNA sequence: TGCGCCAGCAGCCCGGCGAGTCGCGGCACCGGGGAGCTGTTTTTT. Translated: CASSPASRGTGELFF.

The chain employs TRBV9 and TRBJ2-3, with TRBD1 identical over 10 bases. Germline loops: CDR1 SGDLS, CDR2 YYNGEE. Unmatched junction bases numbered 1, after V lost 2 bases and J lost 1 base. This CDR3 comprises 15 residues. The CDR3 DNA is TGTGCCAGCAGCGTGGGGACAGGGGGCACAGATACGCAGTATTTT. Protein: CASSVGTGGTDTQYF.

This chain uses TRBV4-1 with TRBJ1-3; no reliable D call. Germline V gene data show CDR1 as MGHRA and CDR2 as YSYEKL. This CDR3 comprises 17 residues. Trimming removed 3 bases at V and 0 bases at J, with 15 bases between. The CDR3 region has the DNA TGCGCCAGCAGCCAGGCCTTTGTCCCCGACTCTGGAAACACCATATATTTT. Translating gives CASSQAFVPDSGNTIYF.

This chain joins TRBV4-1 and TRBJ2-3, with D possibly being TRBD2 (5 bases). Trimming took 6 bases from V and 0 from J, leaving 22 bases between them. The CDR3 extends over 18 amino acids. Germline V gene data show CDR1 as MGHRA and CDR2 as YSYEKL. This chain's CDR3 is CASRATVSPRGSTDTQYF. CDR3 coding DNA: TGCGCCAGCAGGGCCACCGTCAGCCCCCGGGGAAGCACAGATACGCAGTATTTT.